What follows is one T cell receptor beta chain and its context. The target of this receptor is not known. Nothing much larger sits one base from this clone, and base qualities are not available. The immunoSEQ Assay was the method used to sequence TCRbeta CDR3 regions. After extraction, genomic DNA underwent amplification by bias-controlled multiplex PCR, followed by high-throughput sequencing. Concerning the study's data processing: To quantify the absolute abundance of each unique TCRbeta CDR3 region, sequences were collapsed and filtered. T cell fraction was estimated by normalizing TCRbeta template counts to usable DNA, with usable DNA measured through amplification of reference genes found in all nucleated cells. Repertoire TCRs were annotated as SARS-CoV-2-specific by exact matching of V gene, CDR3 amino acid sequence and J gene to a known reactive TCR set. MIRA supplied the reference SARS-CoV-2 TCR set, which was filtered for enrichment in COVID-19-positive ImmuneCODE repertoires so that public or cross-reactive TCRs were removed. Using the MIRA antigens, annotated TCRs were further analysed by specific ORF or by position within an ORF. Depth was the summed frequency of annotated unique rearrangements, while breadth was defined as annotated unique rearrangements over total unique productive rearrangements. Group comparisons of TCR breadth used two-sided Wilcoxon rank-sum tests. TCRdb limited this immuneACCESS table to in-frame rearrangements with V and J called. A share of clones is missing; checked studies link under half to unresolved V genes, and the rest is unexplained. V and J calls and clone size are copied from that table; D and trimming were computed from the DNA. The sample profile shows 43,000 or so clones; 83% of them were found once. Of the sample, over 40% falls within the top ten clones.

This entry is derived from a study of Ad26.COV2.S vaccination and SARS-CoV-2 variants (dated by TCRdb to about 2021). Regarding the research as a whole: The specificity and breadth of SARS-CoV-2-reactive T cell receptors after Ad26.COV2.S vaccination were assessed by TCRbeta repertoire sequencing. The TCR-sequenced set comprised about 32 samples: some 19 Ad26.COV2.S vaccine recipients, 5 placebo recipients and 8 SARS-CoV-2 convalescent individuals. Study-wide conclusions, independent of this receptor: Compared with placebo recipients, Ad26.COV2.S recipients showed higher spike-specific TCR breadth (P = 0.0014). Vaccine and placebo recipients had similar non-spike TCR breadth, a finding consistent with the vaccine containing only spike. It was noted by the authors that total T cell responses may have been underestimated by the TCR breadth and depth analyses. Substantial breadth of spike-specific CD8+ and CD4+ T cell responses was reported after vaccination.

Relative to germline, V is 2 bases shorter and J is 8 bases shorter, with 9 bases between their ends. According to the germline V gene (reference sequence), CDR1 reads LGHDT and CDR2 reads YNNKEL. The CDR3 sequence holds 13 residues, the cysteine and phenylalanine included. The sequence is cut down to CDR3 DNA, 39 bases in frame from base 1. The label giving this sample's time point can be read as: individuals recovered from natural SARS-CoV-2 infection. The input for sequencing was peripheral blood, taken after recovery from COVID-19. The TCR originated in a human donor who had recovered from COVID-19. The chain is encoded by TRBV3-1 (or the pseudogene TRBV3-2) joined to TRBJ1-4; the D gene cannot be resolved reliably. The CDR3 is CASSQNLGEKLFF. The sequenced DNA is TGTGCCAGCAGCCAAAATTTAGGAGAAAAACTGTTTTTT.